This passage covers 5 T cell receptor beta chains from one sample sequenced in a study of long-term antiretroviral therapy in people with HIV. Researchers report immunoSEQ v3.0 was run at survey level. Only in-frame clones appear in the TCRdb table, and some are missing; sequencing was by immunoSEQ multiplex PCR. The table includes about 16,000 clones, around 73% detected once. The sequenced sample was unsorted PBMCs, obtained more than 3.1 years after starting antiretroviral therapy. The receptors originated from a woman aged 40 to 50 with HIV.

V usage is TRBV10-1 and J usage is TRBJ2-3; D unclear. Germline-derived CDR1 and CDR2 are WNHNN and SYGVQD (reference sequence). The CDR3 is 12 residues long. Trimming took 5 bases from V and 0 from J, leaving 3 bases between them. DNA of the CDR3: TGCGCCAGCAGTTACAGCACAGATACGCAGTATTTT. It is translated as CASSYSTDTQYF.

This clone was detected once. The chain uses TRBV18 and TRBJ2-1; D ambiguous. The V gene's germline CDR1 is KGHSH and CDR2 LQKENI. V lost 3 bases, J lost 2 bases, and 17 bases lay in between. This CDR3 is 17 amino acids long. DNA for the CDR3: TGTGCCAGCTCACCTCAAAAGGTGACGTCTACCTACAATGAGCAGTTCTTC. It is translated as CASSPQKVTSTYNEQFF.

The CDR3 reads CASSERRQNNEQFF. CDR3 bases: TGTGCCAGCAGTGAAAGGCGACAGAACAATGAGCAGTTCTTC. This chain joins TRBV2 and TRBJ2-1; weak D call: TRBD1 (5 bases). V lost 2 bases, J lost 5 bases, and 10 bases lay in between. There are 14 residues in the CDR3. CDR1 and CDR2 from the germline V gene are SNHLY and FYNNEI.

V is TRBV2 and J is TRBJ1-5; the match to TRBD1 covers 8 bases. This CDR3 is 15 amino acids long. In germline, CDR1 is SNHLY, CDR2 FYNNEI. V gave up 3 bases and J gave up 4 bases; unmatched junction bases: 5. Here the CDR3 reads CASSEIQGENQPQHF. The CDR3, as DNA: TGTGCCAGCAGTGAGATACAGGGGGAGAATCAGCCCCAGCATTTT.

V usage is TRBV18 and J usage is TRBJ2-3; 10 bases are a match to TRBD2. This CDR3 is built from 16 residues. The J segment lost 1 base and the V segment lost 1 base, leaving 2 bases of the junction unmatched. Germline values: CDR1 KGHSH, CDR2 LQKENI. As DNA, the CDR3 is TGTGCCAGCTCACCACAAACTAGCGGGGGCACAGATACGCAGTATTTT. It yields the protein CASSPQTSGGTDTQYF.